By share of the sample, the clone carrying this T cell receptor (beta chain) is medium-sized. Its antigen is not identified. Unmatched junction bases numbered 5, after V lost 0 bases and J lost 1 base. In germline, CDR1 is SGHDT, CDR2 YYEEEE. The CDR3 runs to 16 residues. This sample was included in a study of T and B cells in COVID-19 patients. Study in general: COVID-19 patients gave peripheral blood either during active infection or after recovery. Of 20 to 25 active-infection patients, 11 to 12 were critically ill with mechanical ventilation or extracorporeal membrane oxygenation. Regarding the study as a whole: Highly clonal in active COVID-19, TRB repertoires exceeded healthy-donor diversity and richness at recovery.

Multiplex PCR with BIOMED2 TRB-A/B primer pools amplified TRB rearrangements. TCRdb redid the calling of the multiplex PCR reads with MiXCR, one entry per CDR3 protein. The table shows roughly 9,400 distinct CDR3 sequences, with 25% to 30% occurring only once. Each TRB amplification used roughly 240-550 ng of genomic DNA from blood. The sequenced material came from blood. The receptor comes from a human donor who had recovered from COVID-19. The gene calls are TRBV5-6 and TRBJ2-7; 9 bases align to TRBD1. CDR3 residues: CASSLEGQGLSYEQYF. The CDR3 DNA is TGTGCCAGCAGCTTGGAAGGACAGGGGCTATCCTACGAGCAGTACTTC.